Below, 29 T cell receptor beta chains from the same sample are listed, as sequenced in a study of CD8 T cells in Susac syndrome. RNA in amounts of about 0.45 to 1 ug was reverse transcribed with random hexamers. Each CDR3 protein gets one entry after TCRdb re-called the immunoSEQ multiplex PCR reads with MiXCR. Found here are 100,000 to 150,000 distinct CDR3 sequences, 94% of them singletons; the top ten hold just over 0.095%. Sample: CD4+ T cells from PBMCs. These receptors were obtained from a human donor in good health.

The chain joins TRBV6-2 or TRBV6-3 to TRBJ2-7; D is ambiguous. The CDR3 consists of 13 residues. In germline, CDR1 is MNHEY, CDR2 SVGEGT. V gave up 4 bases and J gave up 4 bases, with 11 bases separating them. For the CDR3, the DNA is TGTGCCAGCAGTTCCTGGACGTATTACGAGCAGTACTTC. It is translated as CASSSWTYYEQYF.

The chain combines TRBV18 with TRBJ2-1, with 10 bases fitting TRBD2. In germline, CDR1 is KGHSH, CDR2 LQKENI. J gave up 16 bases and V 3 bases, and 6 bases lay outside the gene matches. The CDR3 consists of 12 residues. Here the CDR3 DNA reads TGTGCCAGCTCACCCCCGGGACTAGCGACATTCTTC. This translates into CASSPPGLATFF.

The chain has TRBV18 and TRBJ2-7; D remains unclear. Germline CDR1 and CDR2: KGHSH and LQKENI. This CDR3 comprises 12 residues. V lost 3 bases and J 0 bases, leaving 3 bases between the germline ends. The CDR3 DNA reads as TGTGCCAGCTCACCGAGCTCCTACGAGCAGTACTTC. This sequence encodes CASSPSSYEQYF.

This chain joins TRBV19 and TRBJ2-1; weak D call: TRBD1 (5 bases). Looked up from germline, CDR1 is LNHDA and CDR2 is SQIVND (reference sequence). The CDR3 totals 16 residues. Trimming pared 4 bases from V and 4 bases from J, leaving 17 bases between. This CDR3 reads CASSKDPGRSYNEQFF. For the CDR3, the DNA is TGTGCCAGTAGTAAAGACCCAGGGCGTAGTTACAATGAGCAGTTCTTC. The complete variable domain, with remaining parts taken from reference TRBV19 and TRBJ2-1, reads DGGITQSPKYLFRKEGQNVTLSCEQNLNHDAMYWYRQDPGQGLRLIYYSQIVNDFQKGDIAEGYSVSREKKESFPLTVTSAQKNPTAFYLCASSKDPGRSYNEQFFGPGTRLTVL.

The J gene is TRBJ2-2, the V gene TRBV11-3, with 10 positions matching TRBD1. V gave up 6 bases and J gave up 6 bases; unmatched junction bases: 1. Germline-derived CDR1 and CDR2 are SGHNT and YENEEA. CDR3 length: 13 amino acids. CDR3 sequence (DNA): TGTGCCAGCAGGACAGGGGGCTCCGGGGAGCTGTTTTTT. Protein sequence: CASRTGGSGELFF. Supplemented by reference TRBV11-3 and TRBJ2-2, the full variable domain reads EAGVVQSPRYKIIEKKQPVAFWCNPISGHNTLYWYLQNLGQGPELLIRYENEEAVDDSQLPKDRFSAERLKGVDSTLKIQPAELGDSAVYLCASRTGGSGELFFGEGSRLTVL.

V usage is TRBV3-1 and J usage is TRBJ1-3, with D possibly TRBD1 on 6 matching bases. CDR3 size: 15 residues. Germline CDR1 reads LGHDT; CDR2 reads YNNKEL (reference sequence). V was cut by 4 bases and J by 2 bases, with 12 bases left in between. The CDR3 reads CASSRVQGTGNTIYF. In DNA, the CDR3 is TGTGCCAGCAGCCGCGTACAGGGAACTGGAAACACCATATATTTT.

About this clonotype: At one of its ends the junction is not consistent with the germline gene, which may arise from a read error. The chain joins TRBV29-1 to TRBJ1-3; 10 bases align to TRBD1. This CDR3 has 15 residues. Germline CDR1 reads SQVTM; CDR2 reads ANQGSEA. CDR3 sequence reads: CSVPGQGIHGNIIYF. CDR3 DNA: TGCAGCGTCCCGGGACAGGGGATTCATGGAAACATCATATATTTT.

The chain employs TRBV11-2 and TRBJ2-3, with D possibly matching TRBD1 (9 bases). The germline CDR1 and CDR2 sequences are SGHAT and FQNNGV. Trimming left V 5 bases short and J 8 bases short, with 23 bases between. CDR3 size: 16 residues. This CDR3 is CASSTRTGDAGGTQYF. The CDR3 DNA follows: TGTGCCAGCAGCACCCGGACAGGGGATGCGGGAGGTACGCAGTATTTT.

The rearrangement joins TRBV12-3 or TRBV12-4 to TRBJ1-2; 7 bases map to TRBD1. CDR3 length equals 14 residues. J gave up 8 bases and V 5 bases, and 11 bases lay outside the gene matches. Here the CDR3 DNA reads TGTGCCAGCAGTATATTCGACAGGGCCGGCGGCTACACCTTC. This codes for CASSIFDRAGGYTF.

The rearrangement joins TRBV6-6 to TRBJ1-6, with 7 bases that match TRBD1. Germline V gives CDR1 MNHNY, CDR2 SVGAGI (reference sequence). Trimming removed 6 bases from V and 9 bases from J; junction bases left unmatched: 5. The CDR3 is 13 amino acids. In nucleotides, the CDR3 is TGTGCCAGCAGCAAGGGGGCTGGTTCACCCCTCCACTTT. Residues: CASSKGAGSPLHF.

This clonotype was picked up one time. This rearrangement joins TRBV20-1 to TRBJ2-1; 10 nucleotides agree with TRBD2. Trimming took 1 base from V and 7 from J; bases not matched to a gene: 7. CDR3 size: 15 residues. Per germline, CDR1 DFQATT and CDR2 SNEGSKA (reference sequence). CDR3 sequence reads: CSARGASGSNNEQFF. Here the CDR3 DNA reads TGCAGTGCTAGAGGGGCTAGCGGGAGTAATAATGAGCAGTTCTTC.

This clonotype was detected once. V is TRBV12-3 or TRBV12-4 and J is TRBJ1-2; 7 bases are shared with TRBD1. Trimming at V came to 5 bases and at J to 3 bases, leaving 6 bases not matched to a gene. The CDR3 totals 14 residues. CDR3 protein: CASSPGQDYYGYTF. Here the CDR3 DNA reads TGTGCCAGCAGTCCTGGACAGGATTACTATGGCTACACCTTC.

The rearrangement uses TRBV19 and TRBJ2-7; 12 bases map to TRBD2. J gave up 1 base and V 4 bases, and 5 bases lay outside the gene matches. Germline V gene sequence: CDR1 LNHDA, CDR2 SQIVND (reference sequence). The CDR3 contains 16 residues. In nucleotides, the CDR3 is TGTGCCAGTAGTAGAGGCGGGACTAGCGGGTCCTACGAGCAGTACTTC. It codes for CASSRGGTSGSYEQYF.

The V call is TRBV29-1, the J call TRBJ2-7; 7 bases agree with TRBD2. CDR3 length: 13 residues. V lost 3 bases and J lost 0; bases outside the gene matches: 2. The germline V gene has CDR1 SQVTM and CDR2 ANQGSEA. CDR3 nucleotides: TGCAGCGTTGACACGGGGGGCTCCTACGAGCAGTACTTC. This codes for CSVDTGGSYEQYF.

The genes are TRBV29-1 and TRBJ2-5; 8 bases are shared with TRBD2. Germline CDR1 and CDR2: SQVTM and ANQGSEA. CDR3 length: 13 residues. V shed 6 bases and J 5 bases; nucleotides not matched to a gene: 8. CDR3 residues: CSVPGLVTETQYF. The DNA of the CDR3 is TGCAGCGTACCGGGACTAGTCACGGAGACCCAGTACTTC. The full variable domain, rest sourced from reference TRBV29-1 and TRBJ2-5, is SAVISQKPSRDICQRGTSLTIQCQVDSQVTMMFWYRQQPGQSLTLIATANQGSEATYESGFVIDKFPISRPNLTFSTLTVSNMSPEDSSIYLCSVPGLVTETQYFGPGTRLLVL.

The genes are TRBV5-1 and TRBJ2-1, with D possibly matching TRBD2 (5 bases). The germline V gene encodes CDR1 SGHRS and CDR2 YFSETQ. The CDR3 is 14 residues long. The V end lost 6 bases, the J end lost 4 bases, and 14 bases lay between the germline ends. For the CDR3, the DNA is TGCGCCAGCACGCCGTGGACGGGATACAATGAGCAGTTCTTC. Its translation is CASTPWTGYNEQFF.

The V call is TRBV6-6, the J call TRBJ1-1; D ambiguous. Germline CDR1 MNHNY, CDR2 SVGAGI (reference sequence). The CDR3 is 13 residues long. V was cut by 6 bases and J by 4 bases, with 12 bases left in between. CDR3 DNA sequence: TGTGCCAGCAGGCTCGATCCAGTCACTGAAGCTTTCTTT. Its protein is CASRLDPVTEAFF.

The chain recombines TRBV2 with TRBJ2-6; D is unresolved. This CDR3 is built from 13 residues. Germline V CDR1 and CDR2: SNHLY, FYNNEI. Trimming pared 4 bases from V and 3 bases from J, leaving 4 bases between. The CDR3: CASSVGGANVLTF. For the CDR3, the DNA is TGTGCCAGCAGTGTGGGTGGGGCCAACGTCCTGACTTTC.

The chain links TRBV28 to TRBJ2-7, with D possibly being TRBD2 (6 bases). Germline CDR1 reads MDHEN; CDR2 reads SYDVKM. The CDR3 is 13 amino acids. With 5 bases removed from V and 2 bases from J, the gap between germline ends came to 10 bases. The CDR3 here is CASSRDFAYEQYF. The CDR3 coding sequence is TGTGCCAGCAGTCGGGACTTCGCCTACGAGCAGTACTTC.

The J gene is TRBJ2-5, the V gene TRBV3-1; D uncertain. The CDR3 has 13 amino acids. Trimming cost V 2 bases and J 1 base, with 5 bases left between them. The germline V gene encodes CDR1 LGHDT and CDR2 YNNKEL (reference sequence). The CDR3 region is CASSQSVQETQYF. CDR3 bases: TGTGCCAGCAGCCAATCGGTCCAAGAGACCCAGTACTTC.

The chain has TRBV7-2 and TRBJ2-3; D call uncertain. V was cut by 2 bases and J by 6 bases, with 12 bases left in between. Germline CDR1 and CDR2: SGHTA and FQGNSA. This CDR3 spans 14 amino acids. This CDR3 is CASSLLVSPDTQYF. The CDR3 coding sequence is TGTGCCAGCAGCTTACTAGTATCCCCCGATACGCAGTATTTT.

CDR3 loop: CASSFYGEGTIYF. Written as DNA, the CDR3 is TGTGCCAGCAGCTTTTACGGGGAGGGGACCATATATTTT. The chain employs TRBV5-6 and TRBJ1-3, with D possibly TRBD1 on 5 matching bases. The CDR3 length is 13 residues. Germline-derived CDR1 and CDR2 are SGHDT and YYEEEE. V was clipped by 2 bases and J by 10 bases, with 13 bases between them.

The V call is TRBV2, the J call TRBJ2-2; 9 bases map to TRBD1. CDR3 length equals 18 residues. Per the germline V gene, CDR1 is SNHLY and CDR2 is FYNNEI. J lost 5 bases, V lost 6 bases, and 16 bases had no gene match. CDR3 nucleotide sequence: TGTGCCAGCAGGCTTACAACTAGACAGGGGGAAAGGACCGGGGAGCTGTTTTTT. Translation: CASRLTTRQGERTGELFF.

CDR3 in DNA: TGCAGCGTTGCTGGGCCGGGACAGTTTTCCGAGCAGTACTTC. Its protein product is CSVAGPGQFSEQYF. V is TRBV29-1 and J is TRBJ2-7; 7 bases map to TRBD1. The CDR3 sequence is 14 residues long. V lost 4 bases to trimming and J lost 6 bases; unmatched junction nucleotides: 12. Germline V CDR1 and CDR2: SQVTM, ANQGSEA.

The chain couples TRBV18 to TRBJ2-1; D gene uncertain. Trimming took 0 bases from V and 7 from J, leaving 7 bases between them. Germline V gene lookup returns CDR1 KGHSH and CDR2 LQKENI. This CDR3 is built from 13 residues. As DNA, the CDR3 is TGTGCCAGCTCACCACCGGGTCTAAATGAGCAGTTCTTC. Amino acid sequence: CASSPPGLNEQFF.

CDR3 bases: TGTGCCAGCAGCAAACTGGACGATGAGCAGTTCTTC. Its protein is CASSKLDDEQFF. The J gene is TRBJ2-1, the V gene TRBV3-1; D gene uncertain. Trimming took 5 bases from V and 8 from J, leaving 10 bases between them. CDR1 and CDR2 (germline): LGHDT, YNNKEL (reference sequence). CDR3 length equals 12 residues.

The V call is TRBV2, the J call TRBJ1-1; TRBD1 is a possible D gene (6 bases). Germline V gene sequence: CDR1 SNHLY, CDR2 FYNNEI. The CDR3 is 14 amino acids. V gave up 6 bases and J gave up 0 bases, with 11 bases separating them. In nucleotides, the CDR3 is TGTGCCAGCAGATACGGACAGCTGAACACTGAAGCTTTCTTT. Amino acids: CASRYGQLNTEAFF.

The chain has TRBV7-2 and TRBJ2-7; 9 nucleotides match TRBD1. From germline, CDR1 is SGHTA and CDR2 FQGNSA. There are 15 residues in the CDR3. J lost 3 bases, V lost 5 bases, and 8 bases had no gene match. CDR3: CASSLTRDRDYEQYF. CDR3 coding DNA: TGTGCCAGCAGCCTAACCCGGGACAGGGACTACGAGCAGTACTTC.

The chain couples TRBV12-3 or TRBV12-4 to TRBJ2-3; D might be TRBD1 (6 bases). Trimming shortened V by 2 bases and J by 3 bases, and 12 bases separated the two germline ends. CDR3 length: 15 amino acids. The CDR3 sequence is CASSLWMTGTDTQYF. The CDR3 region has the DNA TGTGCCAGCAGTTTATGGATGACAGGTACAGATACGCAGTATTTT.